This T cell receptor beta chain was recorded in a study of tumor-infiltrating lymphocytes in primary liver carcinoma. Study in general: Sample counts of productive TCRbeta reads spanned roughly 3.65 to 8 million; these counts were similar across tissue types.

Germline V lookup: CDR1 SNHLY, CDR2 FYNNEI. There are 12 residues in the CDR3. Trimming took 10 bases from V and 5 from J, leaving 9 bases between them. cDNA specific to TCR beta was made from 500 ng of total RNA, with a constant-region primer employed for priming. Three-round nested multiplex PCR performed with slightly modified ARM-PCR produced the TCR beta libraries. Primers for the first two PCR rounds were TRBV1-TRBV30 forward primers and a C-beta reverse primer (around 10 cycles per round). TCRdb redid the calling of the multiplex PCR reads with MiXCR, one entry per CDR3 protein. The data contain 300,000 to 400,000 distinct CDR3 sequences, around three fifths of them singletons. Worth noting for this clonotype: Antigen: not known.

RNA isolated from unsorted whole blood supplied the blood RNA, with germline DNA also extracted. Findings of the study overall: Significantly greater top-250-clone fractions characterized tumors relative to blood (p = 0.039).

The chain uses TRBV2 and TRBJ1-6; the D is unclear. The receptor's source is a man in his forties with primary liver carcinoma and hepatitis B virus infection. What was sequenced was peripheral blood. For the CDR3, the DNA is TGTGCCAACCGGGATCATAATTCACCCCTCCACTTT. Protein sequence: CANRDHNSPLHF.